The 18 T cell receptor beta chains below come from one sample, sequenced in a study of glioma-infiltrating T cells. Using RNA template, CDR3s of TCR alpha and beta were amplified with iRepertoire arm-PCR. TCRdb processed the multiplex PCR reads anew with MiXCR; each CDR3 protein has one entry. The data show fewer than 500,000 distinct CDR3 sequences, roughly two fifths seen once. The specimen sequenced was glioma tissue, nonneoplastic brain tissue, or PBMCs (not recorded which). The receptors stem from a human donor with low-grade glioma or glioblastoma, undergoing nonglioma brain surgery, or in good health (not recorded which).

V gene TRBV19 combines with J gene TRBJ2-3, with D possibly TRBD1 on 6 matching bases. Between the trimmed V and J ends, which lost 10 bases and 3 bases, there was a span of 17 bases. CDR1 is LNHDA, CDR2 SQIVND, per germline (reference sequence). The CDR3 sequence is 14 residues long. DNA of the CDR3: TGTGCCACTCTAGGACAGCCGACTACAGATACGCAGTATTTT. Translation gives CATLGQPTTDTQYF.

CDR3: CSVENRGFGNTEAFF. CDR3 bases: TGCAGCGTTGAAAACAGGGGTTTCGGGAACACTGAAGCTTTCTTT. The chain is built from TRBV29-1 and TRBJ1-1; 7 bases line up with TRBD1. Trimming removed 2 bases from V and 1 base from J; junction bases left unmatched: 7. Germline V gene data show CDR1 as SQVTM and CDR2 as ANQGSEA. The CDR3 consists of 15 residues.

For this clonotype: The CDR3 ends on some other residue instead of the conserved phenylalanine or tryptophan, so this is likely a read error. This chain connects TRBV6-2 or TRBV6-3 to TRBJ2-1, with 14 bases matching TRBD2. Trimming cost V 7 bases and J 6 bases; bases outside gene matches: 5. CDR1 is MNHEY, CDR2 SVGEGT, per germline. The CDR3 runs 15 residues. CDR3 sequence: CASKTSGRAGNEQFL. The CDR3 DNA reads as TGTGCCAGCAAGACTAGCGGGAGGGCAGGCAATGAGCAGTTCCTC.

The chain uses TRBV2 and TRBJ1-5; the D gene is possibly TRBD1 (5 bases). This CDR3 has 14 residues. The ends were cut back, 6 bases at V and 4 bases at J, with 13 bases in the middle. CDR1 and CDR2 from the germline V gene are SNHLY and FYNNEI. CDR3: CASSLGELNQPQHF. DNA for the CDR3: TGTGCCAGCAGCTTAGGGGAACTTAATCAGCCCCAGCATTTT.

This clonotype was counted at least ten times. The chain has TRBV27 and TRBJ2-3, with D uncertain. This CDR3 comprises 13 residues. From germline, CDR1 is MNHEY and CDR2 SMNVEV (reference sequence). V lost 3 bases, J lost 2 bases, and 6 bases lay in between. The CDR3 nucleotides are TGTGCCAGCAGTTTCGTCCCCACAGATACGCAGTATTTT. It is translated as CASSFVPTDTQYF.

The chain is built from TRBV28 and TRBJ2-5; a possible D gene is TRBD2 (6 bases). CDR3 length: 18 residues. The germline V and J ends were trimmed by 2 bases and 2 bases, with 21 bases remaining between them. Germline CDR1 and CDR2: MDHEN and SYDVKM. The CDR3 sequence is CASSLHPYGTGEQETQYF. In DNA, the CDR3 is TGTGCCAGCAGTTTACACCCGTACGGAACGGGGGAACAAGAGACCCAGTACTTC.

The chain is built from TRBV12-5 and TRBJ1-2; the D gene is possibly TRBD1 (5 bases). Germline CDR1 LGHNT, CDR2 FRNRAP. The CDR3 loop spans 14 amino acids. Trimming stripped 6 bases from V and 7 bases from J, with 18 bases between. The CDR3 here is CASGTGEGKSGYTF. For the CDR3, the DNA is TGTGCTAGTGGCACAGGAGAAGGGAAAAGTGGCTACACCTTC.

This clonotype was picked up a small number of times. The CDR3 DNA sequence: TGTGCCAGCAGTTTATTAGAGGGAGATACGCAGTATTTT. This gives the protein CASSLLEGDTQYF. This chain joins TRBV28 and TRBJ2-3; D is perhaps TRBD2 (5 bases). CDR1 and CDR2 (germline): MDHEN, SYDVKM. The V and J ends lost 1 base and 5 bases respectively, with 7 bases between them. The CDR3 sequence is 13 residues long.

This sequence joins TRBV5-1 and TRBJ2-7; TRBD2 agrees at 9 bases. V shed 6 bases and J 8 bases; nucleotides not matched to a gene: 15. The CDR3 is 15 amino acids. The germline CDR1 and CDR2 sequences are SGHRS and YFSETQ. This chain's CDR3 is CASTYLAGEGNKQYF. DNA of the CDR3: TGCGCCAGCACGTACTTAGCGGGAGAGGGCAATAAGCAGTACTTC. Complete variable domain (other parts from reference TRBV5-1 and TRBJ2-7): KAGVTQTPRYLIKTRGQQVTLSCSPISGHRSVSWYQQTPGQGLQFLFEYFSETQRNKGNFPGRFSGRQFSNSRSEMNVSTLELGDSALYLCASTYLAGEGNKQYFGPGTRLTVT.

In its sample, this clonotype was seen many times. The chain has TRBV27 and TRBJ2-7; maybe TRBD1 (6 bases). The germline CDR1 and CDR2 sequences are MNHEY and SMNVEV (reference sequence). This CDR3 is 14 amino acids long. The ends were cut back, 3 bases at V and 3 bases at J, with 12 bases in the middle. CDR3 protein: CASSFQGHSYEQYF. CDR3 nucleotides: TGTGCCAGCAGTTTTCAGGGGCACAGCTACGAGCAGTACTTC.

To note about this clonotype: Since a much larger clone is just one base distant, this may be a read error. This chain joins TRBV20-1 and TRBJ2-1; no clear D. The CDR3 runs 13 residues. Trimming shortened V by 7 bases and J by 4 bases, and 14 bases separated the two germline ends. CDR1 and CDR2 from the germline V gene are DFQATT and SNEGSKA (reference sequence). The CDR3 nucleotides are TGCAGTGTTAGGTCTGCGGAATACAATGAGCAGTTCTTC. Translation: CSVRSAEYNEQFF.

This chain's CDR3 is CASIRGTENTGELFF. As DNA, the CDR3 is TGTGCCAGCATCCGTGGGACAGAGAACACCGGGGAGCTGTTTTTT. V and J are TRBV28 and TRBJ2-2; 7 nucleotides match TRBD1. After removal of 7 bases from V and 1 base from J, the junction contained 6 bases not matched to a gene. The CDR3 covers 15 residues. Germline lookup yields CDR1 MDHEN and CDR2 SYDVKM.

About this clonotype: Given a much more abundant clone one base away, this may be a read error. CDR3 sequence (DNA): TGTGCCGGCAGTAGGGGGATAGGAGAGACCCAGTACTTC. It encodes CAGSRGIGETQYF. The rearrangement joins TRBV6-1 to TRBJ2-5; tentatively, D is TRBD1 (6 bases). This CDR3 has 13 residues. Germline assignment: CDR1 MNHNS and CDR2 SASEGT.

The V and J genes are TRBV6-2 or TRBV6-3 and TRBJ2-3; D is undetermined. This CDR3 has 13 amino acids. Trimming removed 4 bases at V and 2 bases at J, with 7 bases between. Germline V gene lookup returns CDR1 MNHEY and CDR2 SVGEGT. The CDR3 here is CASSWSNTDTQYF. Written as DNA, the CDR3 is TGTGCCAGCAGTTGGAGCAACACAGATACGCAGTATTTT.

The rearrangement joins TRBV27 to TRBJ2-3; 7 bases line up with TRBD1. Germline V gives CDR1 MNHEY, CDR2 SMNVEV (reference sequence). Unmatched junction bases numbered 10, after V lost 5 bases and J lost 2 bases. The CDR3 covers 16 residues. CDR3 amino acids: CASSPGTAALTDTQYF. DNA of the CDR3: TGTGCCAGCAGTCCAGGGACAGCCGCACTCACAGATACGCAGTATTTT.

This chain uses TRBV7-9 with TRBJ1-2; 7 nucleotides match TRBD1. Germline V gives CDR1 SEHNR, CDR2 FQNEAQ (reference sequence). The CDR3 extends over 13 amino acids. J lost 8 bases, V lost 1 base, and 4 bases had no gene match. CDR3 nucleotides: TGTGCCAGCAGCTTAGGGGACAGTGGCGGCTACACCTTC. It specifies CASSLGDSGGYTF. The whole variable domain, remainder taken from reference TRBV7-9 and TRBJ1-2, is DTGVSQNPRHKITKRGQNVTFRCDPISEHNRLYWYRQTLGQGPEFLTYFQNEAQLEKSRLLSDRFSAERPKGSFSTLEIQRTEQGDSAMYLCASSLGDSGGYTFGSGTRLTVV.

With regard to this clonotype: Sequence at one end of the junction differs from germline and may be a read error. The chain links TRBV29-1 to TRBJ1-1; D remains unclear. This CDR3 has 11 residues. Germline loops: CDR1 SQVTM, CDR2 ANQGSEA. This CDR3 is CSVGLPTEALF. In nucleotides, the CDR3 is TGCAGCGTTGGACTTCCGACTGAAGCTCTCTTT.

Regarding this clonotype: One base away lies a much larger clone, so this may be a sequencing read error. The gene calls are TRBV15 and TRBJ2-7, with a tentative D call TRBD2 (6 bases). Germline V CDR1 and CDR2: LNHNV, YYDKDF (reference sequence). This CDR3 has 13 amino acids. V lost 4 bases and J 5 bases, leaving 12 bases between the germline ends. CDR3 region: CATSIAAGDEQYF. As DNA, the CDR3 is TGTGCCACCAGCATAGCGGCCGGGGACGAGCAGTACTTC.